These 14 T cell receptor beta chains originate from one sample sequenced in a study of blood T cells in healthy people across ages. Using a J-beta primer mix together with a sample-barcoded 5' primer, a second PCR was run for roughly 6 to 11 cycles. Each CDR3 protein gets one entry after TCRdb re-called the 5' RACE reads with MiXCR. Counted here are 800,000 or so distinct CDR3 sequences, 35% to 60% occurring once; the ten biggest clones make up less than 20%. Sequenced: blood. The source of these receptors is an elderly man in good health.

A few counts support this clonotype. The rearrangement uses TRBV3-1 and TRBJ2-5; the D gene is possibly TRBD2 (6 bases). The CDR3 consists of 14 residues. Trimming removed 2 bases at V and 1 base at J, with 8 bases between. CDR1 is LGHDT, CDR2 YNNKEL, per germline (reference sequence). The CDR3: CASSQREAQETQYF. Written as DNA, the CDR3 is TGTGCCAGCAGCCAAAGGGAGGCCCAAGAGACCCAGTACTTC.

The chain links TRBV30 to TRBJ2-5; a weak D match, TRBD1 (6 bases). V was cut by 4 bases and J by 4 bases, with 16 bases left in between. The CDR3 sequence is 14 residues long. The V gene's germline CDR1 is GTSNPN and CDR2 SVGIG (reference sequence). The chain's CDR3 is CAWNWEQGRETQYF. The CDR3 DNA reads as TGTGCCTGGAACTGGGAACAGGGTCGAGAGACCCAGTACTTC.

This clonotype was seen only a few times. The CDR3 sequence is CASRGSIYEQYF. In DNA, the CDR3 is TGTGCCAGCAGGGGATCCATCTACGAGCAGTACTTC. The chain carries TRBV28 and TRBJ2-7; D unresolved. Trimming removed 6 bases at V and 3 bases at J, with 9 bases between. Germline CDR1 and CDR2: MDHEN and SYDVKM. This CDR3 region has 12 residues.

The V call is TRBV18, the J call TRBJ1-2, with 8 bases fitting TRBD1. Germline V gives CDR1 KGHSH, CDR2 LQKENI. V trimming: 4 bases; J trimming: 2 bases; junction bases outside the gene matches: 6. The CDR3 is 15 residues long. The CDR3 loop reads CASSRNPGGNYGYTF. The CDR3 DNA follows: TGTGCCAGCTCACGGAATCCAGGGGGCAACTATGGCTACACCTTC. The full variable domain, rest sourced from reference TRBV18 and TRBJ1-2, is NAGVMQNPRHLVRRRGQEARLRCSPMKGHSHVYWYRQLPEEGLKFMVYLQKENIIDESGMPKERFSAEFPKEGPSILRIQQVVRGDSAAYFCASSRNPGGNYGYTFGSGTRLTVV.

This clonotype is judged medium-sized. The chain has TRBV7-8 and TRBJ2-3; D possibly corresponds to TRBD2 (6 bases). The CDR3 length is 15 residues. Germline V gene sequence: CDR1 SGHVS, CDR2 FQNEAQ. Trimming stripped 5 bases from V and 4 bases from J, with 16 bases between. DNA for the CDR3: TGTGCCAGCAGCCTAACGGGACTGCCACCAGATACGCAGTATTTT. The encoded protein is CASSLTGLPPDTQYF.

The chain joins TRBV5-1 to TRBJ2-5; TRBD2 aligns across 8 bases. CDR3 length: 15 residues. Germline V CDR1 and CDR2: SGHRS, YFSETQ. V lost 1 base to trimming and J lost 4 bases; unmatched junction nucleotides: 6. The CDR3 loop reads CASSLWSGSGETQYF. The CDR3 nucleotides are TGCGCCAGCAGCTTGTGGAGCGGGAGCGGAGAGACCCAGTACTTC.

Note on this clonotype: A much larger clonotype is one base distant, so this may be a read error. The CDR3 nucleotides are TGCAGCGTTGATGGTTCTAGCGGGATTGGAGAGACCCAGTACTTC. Its protein is CSVDGSSGIGETQYF. The chain is built from TRBV29-1 and TRBJ2-5; 9 positions match TRBD2. Germline V gene lookup returns CDR1 SQVTM and CDR2 ANQGSEA. The CDR3 extends over 15 amino acids. V shed 3 bases, J shed 4 bases, and the junction held 9 bases outside the gene matches.

This clonotype was counted only a few times. The chain couples TRBV5-1 to TRBJ1-4; D is ambiguous. The CDR3 length is 14 residues. Germline V gives CDR1 SGHRS, CDR2 YFSETQ. V lost 4 bases and J 1 base, leaving 8 bases between the germline ends. In DNA, the CDR3 is TGCGCCAGCAGCGGGAGGGAAACTAATGAAAAACTGTTTTTT. It yields the protein CASSGRETNEKLFF.

V is TRBV5-1 and J is TRBJ2-5; D not resolved. Trimming pared 2 bases from V and 1 base from J, leaving 12 bases between. Germline V CDR1 and CDR2: SGHRS, YFSETQ. The CDR3 is 15 amino acids. The DNA of the CDR3 is TGCGCCAGCAGCTTAGGCGGCGCCAGCCAAGAGACCCAGTACTTC. Its translation: CASSLGGASQETQYF. The full variable domain, rest sourced from reference TRBV5-1 and TRBJ2-5, is KAGVTQTPRYLIKTRGQQVTLSCSPISGHRSVSWYQQTPGQGLQFLFEYFSETQRNKGNFPGRFSGRQFSNSRSEMNVSTLELGDSALYLCASSLGGASQETQYFGPGTRLLVL.

This chain links TRBV6-6 with TRBJ2-5; TRBD1 or TRBD2 may be the D gene (6 bases each). The CDR3 covers 16 residues. The ends were cut back, 2 bases at V and 11 bases at J, with 24 bases in the middle. CDR1 and CDR2 from the germline V gene are MNHNY and SVGAGI (reference sequence). The CDR3 is CASSYTEGGYYNEQYF. The DNA for the CDR3 is TGTGCCAGCAGTTACACGGAGGGGGGCTACTACAATGAGCAGTACTTC.

This sequence joins TRBV28 and TRBJ2-3, with 12 bases lining up with TRBD2. CDR3 length: 15 residues. Per the germline V gene, CDR1 is MDHEN and CDR2 is SYDVKM. After removal of 5 bases from V and 5 bases from J, the junction contained 5 bases not matched to a gene. DNA of the CDR3: TGTGCCAGCAGTCGACTAGCGGGAGAGGTAGATACGCAGTATTTT. Its protein product is CASSRLAGEVDTQYF.

The sample holds one count of this clonotype. The chain employs TRBV20-1 and TRBJ2-3; tentatively, D is TRBD1 (5 bases). CDR1 is DFQATT, CDR2 SNEGSKA, per germline (reference sequence). V was cut by 0 bases and J by 2 bases, with 15 bases left in between. The CDR3 has 16 amino acids. The CDR3 loop is CSARDQVKGITDTQYF. The CDR3 region has the DNA TGCAGTGCTAGAGATCAGGTTAAGGGGATCACAGATACGCAGTATTTT.

The chain is built from TRBV27 and TRBJ2-3; TRBD1 might be the D (5 bases). The CDR3 contains 14 residues. V was cut by 6 bases and J by 4 bases, with 14 bases left in between. The germline V gene has CDR1 MNHEY and CDR2 SMNVEV (reference sequence). CDR3: CASSRNLGPDTQYF. In nucleotides, the CDR3 is TGTGCCAGCAGCCGAAACTTGGGGCCAGATACGCAGTATTTT.

The gene calls are TRBV7-3 and TRBJ2-7, with D unresolved. With 6 bases removed from V and 8 bases from J, the gap between germline ends came to 20 bases. The CDR3 is made up of 14 amino acids. In germline, CDR1 is SGHTA, CDR2 FQGTGA. The CDR3 bases are TGTGCCAGCAGTCAACAAAGAGGCGCAGTCCAGCAGTACTTC. Its protein product is CASSQQRGAVQQYF.